The sequence of this TCR beta chain was determined in a study of cytomegalovirus exposure and HLA in healthy donors. Primers: 60 Vbeta forward and 13 Jbeta reverse. The repertoire was sequenced with immunoSEQ multiplex PCR; TCRdb's copy has only in-frame clones and lacks some. The sample consists of under 200,000 clones, roughly four fifths of them appearing once. Note on this clone: Its antigen is as yet unknown.

Study-wide results and caveats: In a later analysis, CMV-associated beta chains were mostly HLA-associated, it appeared. The classifier reportedly diagnosed cytomegalovirus status with high specificity and sensitivity.

The sample consisted of PBMCs. The clonotype comes from a man aged 40-50 years in good health and CMV-seronegative.

The CDR3 loop reads CASSDWGQGSYSNQPQHF. The CDR3 DNA reads as TGTGCCAGCAGTGATTGGGGACAGGGTTCCTATAGCAATCAGCCCCAGCATTTT. The gene calls are TRBV6-1 and TRBJ1-5; 9 bases align to TRBD1. The CDR3 is 18 residues long. Germline V CDR1 and CDR2: MNHNS, SASEGT. J was trimmed by 0 bases and V by 3 bases; bases with no gene match: 9.